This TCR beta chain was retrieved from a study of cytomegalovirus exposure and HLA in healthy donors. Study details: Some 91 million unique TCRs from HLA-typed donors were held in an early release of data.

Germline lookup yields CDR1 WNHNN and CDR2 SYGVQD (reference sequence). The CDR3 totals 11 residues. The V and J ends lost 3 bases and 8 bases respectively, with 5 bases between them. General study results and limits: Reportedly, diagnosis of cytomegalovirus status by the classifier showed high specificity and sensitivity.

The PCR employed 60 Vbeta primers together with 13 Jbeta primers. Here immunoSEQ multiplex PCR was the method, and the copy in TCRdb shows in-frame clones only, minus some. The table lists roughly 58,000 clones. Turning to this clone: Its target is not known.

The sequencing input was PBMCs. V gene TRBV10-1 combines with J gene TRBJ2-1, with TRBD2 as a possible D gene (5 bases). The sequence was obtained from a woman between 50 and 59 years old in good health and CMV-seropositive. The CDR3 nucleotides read TGCGCCAGCAGTGACGGGGATGAGCAGTTCTTC. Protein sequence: CASSDGDEQFF.